This is a list of T cell receptor beta chains from one sample in a study of blood T cell repertoires in COVID-19. TCRdb's table, derived via immunoSEQ multiplex PCR, lists solely in-frame clones and lacks some. The repertoire has about half a million clones, about 88% of them found once; the top ten carry roughly 0.9%. The sample comprised peripheral blood. The receptors here all came from a man between 18 and 29 years old with COVID-19, enrolled during active disease. CDR3s include the opening cysteine and the closing phenylalanine or tryptophan. The D gene is left open where the match is weak. Clone size, where shown, is once, few, many, or a class for clones that have expanded.

clone size	D gene	CDR3 length	V gene	J gene	CDR3 DNA	CDR3 protein
NA	NA	15	TRBV25-1	TRBJ2-7	TGTGCCAGCAGTGACACACAGGGATCTGCGTACGAGCAGTACTTC	CASSDTQGSAYEQYF
NA	NA	13	TRBV12-3/TRBV12-4	TRBJ2-7	TGTGCCAGCAGTCCGGGACTTTACTACGAGCAGTACTTC	CASSPGLYYEQYF
NA	NA	15	TRBV5-1	TRBJ2-7	TGCGCCAGCAGCTTACAACCTCAGGGATCCGACGAGCAGTACTTC	CASSLQPQGSDEQYF
NA	NA	14	TRBV2	TRBJ2-6	TGTGCCAGCTTGAGGGAGTCTGGGGCCAACGTCCTGACTTTC	CASLRESGANVLTF
NA	TRBD2	15	TRBV15	TRBJ2-7	TGTGCCACCAGCCTCGAGAGCGGGAGAGTTTACGAGCAGTACTTC	CATSLESGRVYEQYF
NA	TRBD2	14	TRBV6-5	TRBJ2-7	TGTGCCAGCAGTTACGGACTAGCGGGAACCGAGCAGTACTTC	CASSYGLAGTEQYF
once	NA	16	TRBV6-5	TRBJ2-7	TGTGCCAGCAGTTACGGAGGCCTCGCTGCCGACCACGAGCAGTACTTC	CASSYGGLAADHEQYF
NA	TRBD1	16	TRBV9	TRBJ2-2	TGTGCCAGCAGCTCTCGGGACAGGGAGCCCACCGGGGAGCTGTTTTTT	CASSSRDREPTGELFF
NA	TRBD1	15	TRBV6-6	TRBJ2-7	TGTGCCAGCAGTTCCACCGGGACAGGGTTCTACGAGCAGTACTTC	CASSSTGTGFYEQYF
NA	NA	13	TRBV6-5	TRBJ1-6	TGTGCCAGCAGTTACTTGAGAAATTCACCCCTCCACTTT	CASSYLRNSPLHF
NA	NA	12	TRBV27	TRBJ2-1	TGTGCCAGCAGTCCAGGAACAGGGAGGGGGTTCTTC	CASSPGTGRGFF
once	TRBD1	13	TRBV7-8	TRBJ2-3	TGTGCCAGCAGCCTTGACAGGGGTCGAGCGCAGTATTTT	CASSLDRGRAQYF
once	NA	15	TRBV14	TRBJ2-5	TGTGCCAGCAGCCAAGGGGTTGGAGGGTTGGAGACCCAGTACTTC	CASSQGVGGLETQYF
NA	TRBD2	14	TRBV6-5	TRBJ2-1	TGTGCCAGCAGTCCCAGGACTAGTTTCAATGAGCAGTTCTTC	CASSPRTSFNEQFF
NA	TRBD1	15	TRBV6-5	TRBJ1-4	TGTGCCAGCAGCCCCTCGGGACAGGCCCGAGAAAAACTGTTTTTT	CASSPSGQAREKLFF
NA	TRBD2	16	TRBV7-9	TRBJ2-3	TGTGCCAGCAGCTTGAGGCCTAGCGGGACAACAGATACGCAGTATTTT	CASSLRPSGTTDTQYF
once	NA	12	TRBV3-1/TRBV3-2	TRBJ2-1	TGTGCCAGCAGCCAATCAGGGGTTGAGCAGTTCTTC	CASSQSGVEQFF
NA	NA	14	TRBV19	TRBJ1-1	TGTGCCAGTAGTATGAGCGGGGAGCACACTGAAGCTTTCTTT	CASSMSGEHTEAFF
NA	TRBD1	15	TRBV7-8	TRBJ2-7	TGTGCCAGCAGCTCCCCCGGGACAGGGTCCTACGAGCAGTACTTC	CASSSPGTGSYEQYF
NA	NA	14	TRBV10-3	TRBJ2-7	TGTGCCATCAGTGAGAATGACGGGTTTTACGAGCAGTACTTC	CAISENDGFYEQYF
NA	NA	10	TRBV20-1	TRBJ1-4	TGCAGTGCCCTCAGGGGTAAACTGTTTTTT	CSALRGKLFF
once	NA	15	TRBV15	TRBJ1-6	TGTGCCACCATGGAGGTCGCGTGGAATAATTCACCCCTCCACTTT	CATMEVAWNNSPLHF
NA	TRBD1	14	TRBV19	TRBJ2-1	TGTGCCAGTAGTCCCCGGGACAGTTACAATGAGCAGTTCTTC	CASSPRDSYNEQFF
NA	TRBD2	16	TRBV6-4	TRBJ2-1	TGTGCCAGCAGTGACTCTTGGCGGGGGGGCCGCAATGAGCAGTTCTTC	CASSDSWRGGRNEQFF
NA	TRBD1	12	TRBV29-1	TRBJ2-2	TGCAGCGCCAGACAGGGGCCCGGGGAGCTGTTTTTT	CSARQGPGELFF
once	NA	15	TRBV5-5	TRBJ1-4	TGTGCCAGCAGCTTCGAAGGGGCCAGGGCTGAAAAACTGTTTTTT	CASSFEGARAEKLFF
NA	NA	13	TRBV10-3	TRBJ1-1	TGTGCCCACCAGGGACTCTTGAACACTGAAGCTTTCTTT	CAHQGLLNTEAFF
NA	TRBD2	15	TRBV7-6	TRBJ2-5	TGTGCCAGCAGCAGGACTAGCGGGAGACAAGAGACCCAGTACTTC	CASSRTSGRQETQYF
few	NA	13	TRBV19	TRBJ2-2	TGTGCCAGTAGTATGGGGAGATCCGGGGAGCTGTTTTTT	CASSMGRSGELFF
NA	TRBD1	15	TRBV13	TRBJ1-2	TGTGCCAGCAGCTTGGCGGACAGGGTATTCTATGGCTACACCTTC	CASSLADRVFYGYTF
NA	NA	11	TRBV12-3/TRBV12-4	TRBJ2-1	TGTGCCAGCAGTTTTAGAAATGAGCAGTTCTTC	CASSFRNEQFF
NA	NA	18	TRBV21-1	TRBJ2-7	TGTGCCAGCAGCGTAAAGCTGAAGGGGAAGAATGGTGGCGACGAGCAGTACTTC	CASSVKLKGKNGGDEQYF
few	NA	15	TRBV9	TRBJ2-5	TGTGCCAGCAGCGTTTCACCTAGCCCGGGAGAGACCCAGTACTTC	CASSVSPSPGETQYF
NA	TRBD2	17	TRBV3-1/TRBV3-2	TRBJ2-5	TGTGCCAGCAGCCCTGGGACTAGCGGGGGGGCTTTAGAGACCCAGTACTTC	CASSPGTSGGALETQYF
NA	TRBD1	15	TRBV6-2/TRBV6-3	TRBJ1-2	TGTGCCAGCAGTTACTCGCACAGGGGGGTCTATGGCTACACCTTC	CASSYSHRGVYGYTF
NA	NA	16	TRBV9	TRBJ2-1	TGTGCCAGCAGCGTATTCTCTCAGGGGGGATACAATGAGCAGTTCTTC	CASSVFSQGGYNEQFF
NA	TRBD2	16	TRBV6-2/TRBV6-3	TRBJ2-7	TGTGCCAGCAGTTCTCATAGCGGGAGAGACAGCTACGAGCAGTACTTC	CASSSHSGRDSYEQYF
NA	TRBD1	15	TRBV7-3	TRBJ2-1	TGTGCCAGCAGCTCAGCAGGGACAGCCCTCAATGAGCAGTTCTTC	CASSSAGTALNEQFF
NA	TRBD2	15	TRBV24-1	TRBJ2-2	TGTGCCACCAGTCTAGCGGGAGGGCCTACCGGGGAGCTGTTTTTT	CATSLAGGPTGELFF
NA	NA	15	TRBV6-5	TRBJ2-5	TGTGCCAGCATTCGGGGACGATCGGGAGAAGAAACCCAGTACTTC	CASIRGRSGEETQYF
NA	NA	14	TRBV6-5	TRBJ2-5	TGTGCCAGCACCGGACGTCTAGCGCTAGAGACCCAGTACTTC	CASTGRLALETQYF
NA	NA	13	TRBV2	TRBJ2-7	TGTGCCAGCAGGGAGGTTAGCCTCCACGAGCAGTACTTC	CASREVSLHEQYF